Listed here is a single TCR beta chain. Its antigen is unidentified. This sample is drawn from a study of cytomegalovirus exposure and HLA in healthy donors. The PCR contained 60 Vbeta and 13 Jbeta primers. Repertoires were generated with immunoSEQ multiplex PCR, while TCRdb's copy carries only in-frame clones and drops some. The sample lists about 110,000 clones; more than 65% were seen once. V was clipped by 5 bases and J by 6 bases; unmatched bases: 10. In germline, CDR1 is MNHNY, CDR2 SVGAGI (reference sequence). This CDR3 contains 16 residues. The study's findings and limits: Rare TCR sequences dominated, though some public TCRs recurred in many donors. TCR association rates varied by HLA locus in a later analysis, with DRB1 highest and HLA-C lowest. In an earlier analysis, about 87% or about 30%: the productive usage of most TCR beta V segments.

The V gene is TRBV6-6, the J gene TRBJ1-6, with 7 bases matching TRBD1. The receptor's source is a boy aged 5-17 years in good health and CMV-seronegative. The sample consisted of PBMCs. The CDR3 region is CASSTQTGPLNSPLHF. CDR3 in DNA: TGTGCCAGCAGTACCCAGACAGGGCCCCTTAATTCACCCCTCCACTTT.